The subject of this entry is one T cell receptor beta chain. This clonotype was counted between two and nine times. Which antigen it targets is not known. Per-base qualities were not stored, and no clone one base away is much larger. This entry belongs to a study of T-cell reconstitution after alpha-beta-depleted transplantation in children (dated by TCRdb to 2016 to 2017). Context from the whole study: T-cell immune reconstitution after TCRalphabeta/CD19-depleted allogeneic hematopoietic cell transplantation in children was quantitatively tracked in the study by means of TCR repertoire profiling.

For this chain, trimming is 7 bases at the V end and 10 bases at the J end, and the number of junction bases without a gene match is 12. The CDR3 runs 13 residues from the cysteine to the phenylalanine. The sequence is cut down to CDR3 DNA, 39 bases in frame from base 1. The library was produced with PCR. Sequencing instrument: Illumina HiSeq 2500. TCR library preparation used molecular barcoding, with unique molecular identifiers applied to normalize quantification of the TCRbeta repertoire. TCRdb applied fastp at Q25 and MiXCR to the public reads, then kept only in-frame beta chains. A single entry per CDR3 protein holds the most common genes and DNA from its merged rows. This sample holds 60,000 to 100,000 distinct CDR3 sequences; 15% to 20% were observed only once. Of the sample, about half is held by the ten largest clones. Per the publication, the treatment or condition label means: allogeneic hematopoietic cell transplantation with graft depleted of TCRalphabeta T cells and CD19 B cells. The children who served as transplant recipients had been given grafts of TCRalphabeta/CD19-depleted allogeneic hematopoietic cells.

What the work shows at the level of the full study, not this receptor alone: Over the following months the frequencies of hyperexpanded clones went down, and after one year T-cell counts and TCRbeta diversity were mostly credited to newly produced T cells. The high TCRbeta diversity at day 60 in some patients was ascribed to recipient T cells and intrathymic progenitors that had survived conditioning. The apparently early recovery of alphabetaT-cell counts about two months after transplant reportedly depended on only several hundred rapidly expanded clones that came from non-depleted graft cells.

The sequence was obtained from a male patient aged 2 to 9 who had a stem cell transplant for acute lymphoblastic leukemia, so the T cells may come from the graft donor. The sequence joins TRBV12-3 or TRBV12-4 to TRBJ1-1, and 7 junction bases match TRBD1. The source material was PBMCs, mostly from graft donor cells, sampled 360 days after TCRalphabeta/CD19-depleted stem cell transplant. The nucleotide sequence reads TGTGCCAGCATCACCCGGACAGGCGAGGGAGCTTTCTTT. Translated, it reads CASITRTGEGAFF.